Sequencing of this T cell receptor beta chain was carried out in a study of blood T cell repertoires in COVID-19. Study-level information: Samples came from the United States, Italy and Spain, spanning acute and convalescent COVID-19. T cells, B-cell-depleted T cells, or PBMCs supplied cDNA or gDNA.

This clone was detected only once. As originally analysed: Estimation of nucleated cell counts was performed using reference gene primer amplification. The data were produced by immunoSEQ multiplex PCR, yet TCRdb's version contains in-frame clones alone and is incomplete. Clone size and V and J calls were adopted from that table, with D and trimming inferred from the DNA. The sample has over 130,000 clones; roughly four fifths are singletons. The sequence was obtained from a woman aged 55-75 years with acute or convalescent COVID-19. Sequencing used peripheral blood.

For the CDR3, the DNA is TGCAGCGTTGTTGAATTAAAGGACAGTACCAACTATGGCTACACCTTC. This gives the protein CSVVELKDSTNYGYTF. The chain employs TRBV29-1 and TRBJ1-2; the D gene is possibly TRBD1 (6 bases). V lost 4 bases to trimming and J lost 2 bases, with 20 bases between them. Germline loops: CDR1 SQVTM, CDR2 ANQGSEA. This CDR3 spans 16 amino acids.